Listed below are T cell receptor beta chains from one sample, sequenced in a study of blood T cells in healthy people across ages. TCRdb re-analysed the 5' RACE reads in MiXCR, keeping a single row per CDR3 protein. The sample has approximately 800,000 distinct CDR3 sequences; about 53% are singletons. The sequencing sample was made of blood. The receptors come from a man older than 75 in good health. Both conserved end residues are part of each CDR3. A D gene is named only where the DNA matches it firmly. Clone sizes are given selectively: once, few, many, or a class where the clone is expanded.

cdr3_nt | cdr3_aa | v_call | d_call | j_call | clone_size
TGTGCCAGCAGCCCGATGGTGGGAGTCATAAGTCGTTGGTTCTTC | CASSPMVGVISRWFF | TRBV7-9 | . | TRBJ2-1 | .
TGCGCCAGCAGCCACATGGCGGGGGGAAGTACAGATACGCAGTATTTT | CASSHMAGGSTDTQYF | TRBV5-1 | TRBD2 | TRBJ2-3 | .
TGTGCCAGCAGGTTCCAGGGGGACGCCTACGAGCAGTACTTC | CASRFQGDAYEQYF | TRBV27 | TRBD1 | TRBJ2-7 | .
TGCAGTGCTGGCAGGATTTACGAGCAGTACTTC | CSAGRIYEQYF | TRBV20-1 | . | TRBJ2-7 | .
TGCAGCGCCGCGAGGGCAAGTGAGACCCAGTACTTC | CSAARASETQYF | TRBV29-1 | . | TRBJ2-5 | .
TGTGCCAGCAGTCCTCTCCAGCTATTCTCTGGAAACACCATATATTTT | CASSPLQLFSGNTIYF | TRBV6-1 | . | TRBJ1-3 | .
TGCAGTGCTATCCCGGGACAGGGGATTTCCTACGAGCAGTACTTC | CSAIPGQGISYEQYF | TRBV20-1 | TRBD1 | TRBJ2-7 | .
TGTGCCAGCAGCCGCCACCCGACAGGATATAATTCACCCCTCCACTTT | CASSRHPTGYNSPLHF | TRBV14 | . | TRBJ1-6 | .
TGTGCCAGCAGCTTGGACAGGGGGATGAATGAGCAGTTCTTC | CASSLDRGMNEQFF | TRBV7-3 | TRBD1 | TRBJ2-1 | few
TGCAGCGTTGATGGCCAGGGGCGGGGTGGCTACACCTTC | CSVDGQGRGGYTF | TRBV29-1 | . | TRBJ1-2 | .
TGTGCCAGCAGCGGTCGGGCTCTCTACGAGCAGTACTTC | CASSGRALYEQYF | TRBV2 | . | TRBJ2-7 | .
TGTGCCAGCAGCCCCAGCACCGGGACTAGCAGAACGAGATACAATGAGCAGTTCTTC | CASSPSTGTSRTRYNEQFF | TRBV9 | TRBD2 | TRBJ2-1 | .
TGTGCCAGCAGTAGAAGCGGACAGGGAAATTCACCCCCCCACTTT | CASSRSGQGNSPPHF | TRBV6-5 | TRBD1 | TRBJ1-6 | .
TGCGCCAGCAGCTTGGGAGCCGGGGAGTTCTTC | CASSLGAGEFF | TRBV5-1 | . | TRBJ2-1 | few
TGTGCCAGCATGTCGTACGCAAACGACTACGAGCAGTACTTC | CASMSYANDYEQYF | TRBV27 | . | TRBJ2-7 | few
TGTGCCAGCAGCTCAGCCCGGGAGGGGAGATACGCGTATTTT | CASSSAREGRYAYF | TRBV13 | TRBD2 | TRBJ2-3 | .
TGTGCCAGCAGTTTAAACAGGGGGCCCTCCTACGAGCAGTACTTC | CASSLNRGPSYEQYF | TRBV12-3/TRBV12-4 | TRBD1 | TRBJ2-7 | few
TGTGCCAGCAGCGTAATGGGGGCAGGGGGTTCCTACGAGCAGTACTTC | CASSVMGAGGSYEQYF | TRBV9 | TRBD1 | TRBJ2-7 | few
TGTGCCAGCAGCTTATTAGGCAACCGGATGGAAAAACTGTTTTTT | CASSLLGNRMEKLFF | TRBV7-2 | . | TRBJ1-4 | .
TGTGCCAGCACCCTCCTCAGCGGGAGGAAGAATGAGCAGTTCTTC | CASTLLSGRKNEQFF | TRBV6-5 | TRBD2 | TRBJ2-1 | .
TGCAGTGCTAGAGACCCCCTCGTGGATACGCAGTATTTT | CSARDPLVDTQYF | TRBV20-1 | . | TRBJ2-3 | .
TGCAGCGTTGCGGACGGCTCCTACGAGCAGTACTTC | CSVADGSYEQYF | TRBV29-1 | . | TRBJ2-7 | many
TGCGCCAGCAGCTTGGACGGGACCAACGTTGAGACCCAGTACTTC | CASSLDGTNVETQYF | TRBV5-1 | . | TRBJ2-5 | few
TGTGCCAGCAGTCAGAGGGTCGGACTTCATGAGCAGTTCTTC | CASSQRVGLHEQFF | TRBV27 | . | TRBJ2-1 | few
TGTGCCAGCAGCTTAAGCCGGGACAGGGGTTCGGAGACCCAGTACTTC | CASSLSRDRGSETQYF | TRBV7-9 | TRBD1 | TRBJ2-5 | .
TGTGCCACCAGCAGAGATAGCAGGGGCAATCAGCCCCAGCATTTT | CATSRDSRGNQPQHF | TRBV15 | . | TRBJ1-5 | .
TGCAGTGCTCCCGTGGGAGGGCCCAGGGAGACCCAGTACTTC | CSAPVGGPRETQYF | TRBV20-1 | TRBD2 | TRBJ2-5 | few
TGCAGTGCCCCTGCGAGGGGACTGGACCATGGCTACACCTTC | CSAPARGLDHGYTF | TRBV20-1 | . | TRBJ1-2 | .
TGTGTCATCAGTGAACAGGGAGAGACCCAGTACTTC | CVISEQGETQYF | TRBV10-3 | . | TRBJ2-5 | once
TGTGCCAGCAGCCAAGCCTTGGTAGCACCCCTCAATGAGCAGTTCTTC | CASSQALVAPLNEQFF | TRBV14 | . | TRBJ2-1 | .
TGTGCCAGCAGCGTCGGGAGTATCTCAGATACGCAGTATTTT | CASSVGSISDTQYF | TRBV9 | . | TRBJ2-3 | .
TGCGCCAGCAGCTTGCCCAGCACAGGGAAGGTCACTGAAGCTTTCTTT | CASSLPSTGKVTEAFF | TRBV5-1 | . | TRBJ1-1 | .
TGTGCCAGCAGCTTAGGGGTAACCCCCTTGGAGCAGTACTTC | CASSLGVTPLEQYF | TRBV7-6 | . | TRBJ2-4 | .
TGCGCCAGCAGCCCGGAAACGCTGGTCGGTGGCTACACCTTC | CASSPETLVGGYTF | TRBV5-1 | . | TRBJ1-2 | .
TGTGCCAGCAGCACGGGGCCCCGCAGATGCGCGTATTTT | CASSTGPRRCAYF | TRBV7-2 | . | TRBJ2-3 | .
TGTGCCAGCAGTGTAGGGCAGGGACCTTACAATGAGCAGTTCTTC | CASSVGQGPYNEQFF | TRBV2 | . | TRBJ2-1 | few
TGTGCCAGCAGTATACAGGGGGACCAGCCCCAGCATTTT | CASSIQGDQPQHF | TRBV5-5 | TRBD1 | TRBJ1-5 | .
TGCAGTGCTAGAGCTAGGACTAGCGGAACCTACGAGCAGTACTTC | CSARARTSGTYEQYF | TRBV20-1 | TRBD2 | TRBJ2-7 | .
TGTGCCAGCAGCTCGAATAGCAAGGACATTCAGTACTTC | CASSSNSKDIQYF | TRBV7-3 | . | TRBJ2-4 | few
TGTGCCGCAGGAAGGGACAGGCTGGGACAGCCCCAGCATTTT | CAAGRDRLGQPQHF | TRBV6-5 | TRBD1 | TRBJ1-5 | .
TGCGCCAGCAGCCAAGCGGTTAGCGGGAGAAGATACGCGTATTTT | CASSQAVSGRRYAYF | TRBV4-1 | TRBD2 | TRBJ2-3 | .
TGTGCCAGCAGGCGCCGACTCGGGACAGGGAGCTCCTACGAGCAGTACTTC | CASRRRLGTGSSYEQYF | TRBV6-1 | TRBD1 | TRBJ2-7 | .
TGTGCCAGCAGGGTACAGGGGACACCCCTCCACTTT | CASRVQGTPLHF | TRBV28 | TRBD1 | TRBJ1-6 | .
TGTGCCAGCAGCGTAGACGGGAGATACGCGTATTTT | CASSVDGRYAYF | TRBV9 | . | TRBJ2-3 | many